The 3 T cell receptor beta chains in this list originate from one sample, sequenced in a study of somatic mutations in cytotoxic T cells in rheumatoid arthritis. Generated by immunoSEQ multiplex PCR, the TCRdb table keeps only in-frame clones and is missing some. The data contain 11,000 or so clones, roughly 74% of them seen just once; the ten biggest clones take up approximately 10%. Sequences were obtained from CD8+ T cells sorted from blood. The receptors come from a woman in her thirties or forties in good health.

This clone occurred a few times. The rearrangement links TRBV5-4 to TRBJ1-2, with D possibly TRBD1 on 6 matching bases. This CDR3 region has 14 residues. Looked up from germline, CDR1 is SGHNT and CDR2 is YYREEE (reference sequence). V was shortened by 4 bases and J by 0 bases, with 10 bases between the two germline ends. CDR3 nucleotides: TGTGCCAGCAGCGCGACAGGCACTAACTATGGCTACACCTTC. This translates into CASSATGTNYGYTF.

This chain links TRBV4-3 with TRBJ2-1, with 11 bases fitting TRBD2. The CDR3 has 15 residues. Germline V gives CDR1 LGHNA, CDR2 YSLEER. Trimming took 5 bases from V and 4 from J; bases not matched to a gene: 4. The CDR3 DNA sequence: TGCGCCAGCAGCGTAGGGACTAGCGGTTACAATGAGCAGTTCTTC. This encodes CASSVGTSGYNEQFF.

The rearrangement links TRBV4-3 to TRBJ2-7; no clear D. This CDR3 has 13 amino acids. Germline lookup yields CDR1 LGHNA and CDR2 YSLEER. With 0 bases removed from V and 4 bases from J, the gap between germline ends came to 7 bases. The CDR3 sequence is CASSQDRSYEQYF. For the CDR3, the DNA is TGCGCCAGCAGCCAAGATAGATCATACGAGCAGTACTTC.